What follows describes a single T cell receptor beta chain. The target antigen is unknown. General study findings and limits: The TCR gene usage of tumor memory CD4+ T cells clustered together with blood and lymph node memory CD4+ cells and with lymph node naive CD4+ cells.

Semi-nested PCR with Nested Universal Primer A followed constant-region reverse priming of full-length variable regions. MiXCR was run by TCRdb on the 5' RACE reads, yielding one entry per CDR3 protein. The table lists a few thousand distinct CDR3 sequences, over 50% of them singletons. The CDR3 totals 13 residues. Germline lookup yields CDR1 SGHTA and CDR2 FQGNSA. Trimming removed 5 bases at V and 4 bases at J, with 11 bases between. Sequencing input: naive CD4+ T cells sorted from blood. Subset meaning: naive CD4+ T cells, CD4+CD45RA+CD25-. This receptor was obtained from a female donor with breast cancer. This chain links TRBV7-2 with TRBJ1-1; D is unclear. The chain's CDR3 is CASSQRSFTEAFF. CDR3 nucleotides: TGTGCCAGCAGCCAAAGAAGTTTCACTGAAGCTTTCTTT.